This T cell receptor (beta chain) originates from a study of T cells in Graves' hyperthyroidism and ophthalmopathy. Study-wide background: Peripheral blood collection took place at initial diagnosis, before any treatment.

General study points: Ophthalmopathy was predicted by the model a median of about 6.7 months ahead of onset. Appearing also in blood were most of the thyroid clonotypes expanded above 0.001.

The source material, RNA transcripts, was used to amplify TCR beta CDR3 regions. Initially, a first-round RT-PCR of the TCR CDR3 employed the HTBI primer set. TCRdb independently ran MiXCR on the multiplex PCR reads; one entry per CDR3 protein. The sample holds around 340,000 distinct CDR3 sequences, 16% seen once. The CDR3 runs 14 residues. V gave up 5 bases and J gave up 4 bases, with 15 bases separating them. Germline V gene sequence: CDR1 SGHRS, CDR2 YFSETQ. Concerning this clonotype itself: Its matching antigen is unknown.

Hyperthyroidism was newly diagnosed in patients aged 18 to 65 (duration under 2 months). The receptor comes from a man aged 25-45 years with Graves' hyperthyroidism. V is TRBV5-1 and J is TRBJ2-5; D is perhaps TRBD1 (5 bases). The source material was blood. The CDR3 loop is CASSVGQRGETQYF. DNA for the CDR3: TGCGCCAGCAGTGTGGGGCAAAGAGGAGAGACCCAGTACTTC.